This is a list of T cell receptor beta chains from one sample in a study of T cell repertoires in cytomegalovirus infection. TCRdb re-analysed the reads in MiXCR, keeping a single row per CDR3 protein. The sample has approximately 500,000 distinct CDR3 sequences; approximately 15% are singletons. Source material: CD8+ T cells from PBMCs. These TCRs come from a human donor in good health (CMV status not recorded). Some clones in this sample may be carry-over from other donors' samples. Both conserved end residues are part of each CDR3. D genes are given only for firm matches. Clone size is not always given. Where it is, it says once, few, many or a class for expanded clones.

CASSLGDLYNEQFF,TGTGCCAGCAGCTTAGGGGACTTATACAATGAGCAGTTCTTC,NA,TRBJ2-1,many,TRBV7-6
CASSSLSYEQYF,TGTGCCAGCAGCTCCCTCTCGTACGAGCAGTACTTC,NA,TRBJ2-7,many,TRBV27
CASSLGLRGANTEAFF,TGTGCCAGCAGCTTAGGATTACGGGGGGCAAACACTGAAGCTTTCTTT,NA,TRBJ1-1,many,TRBV7-3
CASSLAMWDSNSNQPQHF,TGTGCCAGCAGCTTAGCGATGTGGGACAGCAATAGCAATCAGCCCCAGCATTTT,TRBD1,TRBJ1-5,many,TRBV7-8
CASSTRGSLEQYF,TGTGCCAGCAGCACCAGGGGCTCCCTCGAGCAGTACTTC,NA,TRBJ2-7,NA,TRBV7-9
CASSLDLGENEQFF,TGTGCCAGCAGCTTAGATCTGGGGGAGAATGAGCAGTTCTTC,NA,TRBJ2-1,NA,TRBV11-3
CASSFTGGVYGYTF,TGCGCCAGCAGCTTCACAGGGGGCGTCTATGGCTACACCTTC,TRBD1,TRBJ1-2,few,TRBV5-1
CASSHGEQFF,TGTGCCAGCAGCCACGGTGAGCAGTTCTTC,NA,TRBJ2-1,NA,TRBV12-3/TRBV12-4
CASSESQNGQPEQYF,TGCGCCAGCAGTGAGTCCCAAAACGGACAGCCCGAGCAGTACTTC,NA,TRBJ2-7,few,TRBV10-2
CASTPPGGDPLEQYF,TGTGCCAGCACCCCTCCGGGGGGGGACCCACTCGAGCAGTACTTC,TRBD2,TRBJ2-7,many,TRBV12-3/TRBV12-4
CASKGNYGYTF,TGTGCCAGCAAGGGTAACTATGGCTACACCTTC,NA,TRBJ1-2,few,TRBV6-5
CASSRPRDRDTQYF,TGTGCCAGCAGTCGCCCCCGGGACAGAGATACGCAGTATTTT,TRBD1,TRBJ2-3,many,TRBV28
CASSLSETGLIYGYTF,TGTGCCAGCAGCTTATCGGAGACAGGACTCATCTATGGCTACACCTTC,NA,TRBJ1-2,many,TRBV7-9
CASSLVGSGRAPRDTQYF,TGTGCCAGCAGTTTAGTGGGGAGCGGGAGGGCCCCGCGAGATACGCAGTATTTT,TRBD2,TRBJ2-3,NA,TRBV28
CASRVEDRGRRYGYTF,TGTGCCAGCCGGGTGGAGGACAGGGGGCGCCGCTATGGCTACACCTTC,TRBD1,TRBJ1-2,few,TRBV14
CASTPGGNIQYF,TGCGCCAGCACCCCCGGGGGAAACATTCAGTACTTC,NA,TRBJ2-4,many,TRBV4-1
CASKRPGRDQPQHF,TGTGCCAGCAAAAGGCCAGGGAGGGATCAGCCCCAGCATTTT,NA,TRBJ1-5,NA,TRBV27
CASSFWTENSPLHF,TGTGCCAGCAGTTTTTGGACCGAGAATTCACCCCTCCACTTT,NA,TRBJ1-6,many,TRBV28
CASSDHRSTNNSPLHF,TGTGCCAGCAGCGACCACCGTTCGACAAACAATTCACCCCTCCACTTT,NA,TRBJ1-6,NA,TRBV9
CASSLAFFGQSSYNEQFF,TGTGCCAGCAGCTTAGCCTTTTTTGGACAGAGCTCCTACAATGAGCAGTTCTTC,NA,TRBJ2-1,many,TRBV7-6
CASSFRLANEQFF,TGTGCCAGCAGCTTTCGCCTAGCCAATGAGCAGTTCTTC,NA,TRBJ2-1,many,TRBV7-8
CAWSVAGQGGYEQYF,TGTGCCTGGAGTGTAGCCGGACAGGGGGGCTACGAGCAGTACTTC,TRBD1,TRBJ2-7,NA,TRBV30
CASSSGLYSYVGYTF,TGTGCCAGCAGCTCAGGGCTTTATAGCTATGTTGGCTACACCTTC,NA,TRBJ1-2,few,TRBV5-8
CASRDGTSSYNEQFF,TGTGCCAGCAGAGACGGGACCAGCTCCTACAATGAGCAGTTCTTC,NA,TRBJ2-1,many,TRBV27
CASGSTGTSAREQFF,TGTGCTAGTGGTTCTACCGGGACTAGCGCCCGTGAGCAGTTCTTC,TRBD2,TRBJ2-1,many,TRBV12-5
CASSPAGAEAFF,TGTGCCAGCAGCCCCGCCGGTGCTGAAGCTTTCTTT,NA,TRBJ1-1,NA,TRBV9
CASSLGLATEAFF,TGTGCCAGCAGCTTAGGCTTGGCCACTGAAGCTTTCTTT,NA,TRBJ1-1,once,TRBV7-3
CASREDQGASSYNEQFF,TGTGCCAGCAGGGAGGACCAGGGCGCTAGCTCCTACAATGAGCAGTTCTTC,NA,TRBJ2-1,many,TRBV28
CASSYGQGDGNGYTF,TGTGCCAGCAGTTATGGACAGGGGGACGGTAATGGCTACACCTTC,TRBD1,TRBJ1-2,many,TRBV12-3/TRBV12-4
CASGLSTREEGYGYTF,TGTGCTAGTGGTTTGTCAACGCGGGAGGAGGGCTATGGCTACACCTTC,NA,TRBJ1-2,many,TRBV12-5
CASSRRQGITF,TGTGCCAGCAGTCGGAGGCAGGGGATTACCTTC,NA,TRBJ1-2,NA,TRBV11-2
CASSPGTAGVDRDEQFF,TGTGCCAGCAGCCCGGGGACAGCAGGGGTGGACAGGGATGAGCAGTTCTTC,TRBD1,TRBJ2-1,many,TRBV11-2
CASSFNGPYNEQFF,TGTGCCAGCAGCTTTAACGGTCCCTACAATGAGCAGTTCTTC,NA,TRBJ2-1,once,TRBV7-3
CASGGQGESDTQYF,TGTGCCAGCGGGGGACAGGGGGAGTCAGATACGCAGTATTTT,TRBD1,TRBJ2-3,many,TRBV27
CASSSGLAGAFTDTQYF,TGTGCCAGCAGTTCGGGACTAGCGGGGGCCTTCACAGATACGCAGTATTTT,TRBD2,TRBJ2-3,many,TRBV11-2
CASRITGGQSNEQFF,TGTGCCAGCCGTATAACAGGGGGACAGAGCAATGAGCAGTTCTTC,TRBD1,TRBJ2-1,few,TRBV27
CASSDPAGNTIYF,TGTGCCAGCAGCGACCCAGCAGGAAACACCATATATTTT,NA,TRBJ1-3,NA,TRBV9
CASSVRGTAATNEKLFF,TGTGCCAGCAGCGTACGGGGGACCGCGGCAACTAATGAAAAACTGTTTTTT,NA,TRBJ1-4,many,TRBV7-2
CAISEPKVDQNRAVNYGYTF,TGTGCCATCAGTGAGCCGAAGGTAGATCAGAACCGCGCGGTAAACTATGGCTACACCTTC,NA,TRBJ1-2,NA,TRBV10-3